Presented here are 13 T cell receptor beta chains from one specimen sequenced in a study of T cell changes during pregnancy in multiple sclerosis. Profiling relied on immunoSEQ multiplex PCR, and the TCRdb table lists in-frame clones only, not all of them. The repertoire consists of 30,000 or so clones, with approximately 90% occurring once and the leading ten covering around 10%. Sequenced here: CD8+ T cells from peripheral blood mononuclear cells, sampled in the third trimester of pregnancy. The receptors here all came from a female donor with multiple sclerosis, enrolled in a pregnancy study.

The CDR3 sequence is CAWSEGTSVSYEQYF. The CDR3 nucleotides are TGTGCCTGGAGTGAAGGGACTAGCGTTTCCTACGAGCAGTACTTC. This chain connects TRBV30 to TRBJ2-7, with 10 nucleotides matching TRBD2. Trimming took 1 base from V and 1 from J; bases not matched to a gene: 4. This CDR3 spans 15 amino acids. CDR1 is GTSNPN and CDR2 is SVGIG in the germline V gene (reference sequence).

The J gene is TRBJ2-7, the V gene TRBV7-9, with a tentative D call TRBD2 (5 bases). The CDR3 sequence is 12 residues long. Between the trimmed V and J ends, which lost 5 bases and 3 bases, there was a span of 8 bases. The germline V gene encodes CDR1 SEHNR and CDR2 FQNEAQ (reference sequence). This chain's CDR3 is CASSPDYYEQYF. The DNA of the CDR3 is TGTGCCAGCAGCCCCGACTACTACGAGCAGTACTTC.

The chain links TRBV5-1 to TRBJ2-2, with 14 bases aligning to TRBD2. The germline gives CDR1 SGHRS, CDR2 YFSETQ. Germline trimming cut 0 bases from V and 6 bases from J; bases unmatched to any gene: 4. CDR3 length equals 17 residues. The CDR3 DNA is TGCGCCAGCAGCTTGGGACTAGCGGGAGGGCCCCCCGGGGAGCTGTTTTTT. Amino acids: CASSLGLAGGPPGELFF.

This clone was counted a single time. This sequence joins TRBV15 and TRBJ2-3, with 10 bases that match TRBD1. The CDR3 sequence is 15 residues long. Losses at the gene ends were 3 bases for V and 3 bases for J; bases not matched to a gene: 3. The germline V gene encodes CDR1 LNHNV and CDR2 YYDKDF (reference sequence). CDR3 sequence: CATSSTGQGTDTQYF. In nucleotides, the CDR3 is TGTGCCACCAGCAGTACGGGACAGGGGACAGATACGCAGTATTTT.

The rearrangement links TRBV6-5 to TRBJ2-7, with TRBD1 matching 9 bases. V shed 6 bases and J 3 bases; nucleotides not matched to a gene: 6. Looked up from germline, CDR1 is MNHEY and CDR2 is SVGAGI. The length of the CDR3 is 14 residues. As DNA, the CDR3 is TGTGCCAGCAGCCTGGGACAGGGTTTCTACGAGCAGTACTTC. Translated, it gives CASSLGQGFYEQYF.

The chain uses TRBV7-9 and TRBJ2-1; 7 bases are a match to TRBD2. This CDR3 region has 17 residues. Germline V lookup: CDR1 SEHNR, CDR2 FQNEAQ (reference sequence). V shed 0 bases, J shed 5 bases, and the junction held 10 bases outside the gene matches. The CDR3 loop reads CASSLARITSENNEQFF. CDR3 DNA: TGTGCCAGCAGCTTAGCGCGTATAACTAGCGAAAACAATGAGCAGTTCTTC.

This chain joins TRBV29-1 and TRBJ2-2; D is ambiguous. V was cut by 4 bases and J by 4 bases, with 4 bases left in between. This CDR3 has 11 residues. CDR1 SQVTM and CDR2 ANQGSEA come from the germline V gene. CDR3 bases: TGCAGCGTTGTGGCCACCGGGGAGCTGTTTTTT. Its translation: CSVVATGELFF.

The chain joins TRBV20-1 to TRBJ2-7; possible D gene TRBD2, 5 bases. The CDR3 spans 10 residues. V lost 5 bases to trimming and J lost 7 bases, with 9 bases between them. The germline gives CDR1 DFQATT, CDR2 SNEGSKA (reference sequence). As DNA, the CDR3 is TGCAGTGCTCGCCGGACTGAGCAGTACTTC. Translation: CSARRTEQYF.

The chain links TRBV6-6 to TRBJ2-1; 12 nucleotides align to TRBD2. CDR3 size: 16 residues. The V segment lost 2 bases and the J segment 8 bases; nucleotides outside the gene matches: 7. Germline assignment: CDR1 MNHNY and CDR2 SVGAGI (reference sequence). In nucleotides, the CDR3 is TGTGCCAGCAGTTACCCTACTAGCGGGGGGTTTCATGAGCAGTTCTTC. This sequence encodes CASSYPTSGGFHEQFF.

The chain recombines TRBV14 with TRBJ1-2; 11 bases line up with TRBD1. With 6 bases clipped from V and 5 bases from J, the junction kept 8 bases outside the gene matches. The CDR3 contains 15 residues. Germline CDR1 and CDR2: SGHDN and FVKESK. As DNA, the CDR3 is TGTGCCAGCAGTACCACCGGGACAGGGGGGTATGGCTACACCTTC. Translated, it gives CASSTTGTGGYGYTF.

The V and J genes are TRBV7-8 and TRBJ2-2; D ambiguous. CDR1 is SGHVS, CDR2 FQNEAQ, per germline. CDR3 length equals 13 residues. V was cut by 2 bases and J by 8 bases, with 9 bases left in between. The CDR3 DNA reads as TGTGCCAGCAGCTTATCGCCCGCGGGGGAGCTGTTTTTT. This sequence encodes CASSLSPAGELFF.

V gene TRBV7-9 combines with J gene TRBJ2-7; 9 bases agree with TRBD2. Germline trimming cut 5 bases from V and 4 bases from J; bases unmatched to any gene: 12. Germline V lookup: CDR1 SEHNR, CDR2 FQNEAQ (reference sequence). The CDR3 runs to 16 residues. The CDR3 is CASSPSMGGGGYEQYF. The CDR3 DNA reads TGTGCCAGCAGCCCGAGTATGGGCGGGGGGGGTTACGAGCAGTACTTC.

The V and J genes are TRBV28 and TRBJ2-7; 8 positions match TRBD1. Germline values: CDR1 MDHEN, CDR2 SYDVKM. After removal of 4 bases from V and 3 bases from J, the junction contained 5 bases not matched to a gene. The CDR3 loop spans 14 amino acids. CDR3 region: CASSYGQGFYEQYF. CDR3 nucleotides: TGTGCCAGCAGTTACGGACAGGGTTTCTACGAGCAGTACTTC.